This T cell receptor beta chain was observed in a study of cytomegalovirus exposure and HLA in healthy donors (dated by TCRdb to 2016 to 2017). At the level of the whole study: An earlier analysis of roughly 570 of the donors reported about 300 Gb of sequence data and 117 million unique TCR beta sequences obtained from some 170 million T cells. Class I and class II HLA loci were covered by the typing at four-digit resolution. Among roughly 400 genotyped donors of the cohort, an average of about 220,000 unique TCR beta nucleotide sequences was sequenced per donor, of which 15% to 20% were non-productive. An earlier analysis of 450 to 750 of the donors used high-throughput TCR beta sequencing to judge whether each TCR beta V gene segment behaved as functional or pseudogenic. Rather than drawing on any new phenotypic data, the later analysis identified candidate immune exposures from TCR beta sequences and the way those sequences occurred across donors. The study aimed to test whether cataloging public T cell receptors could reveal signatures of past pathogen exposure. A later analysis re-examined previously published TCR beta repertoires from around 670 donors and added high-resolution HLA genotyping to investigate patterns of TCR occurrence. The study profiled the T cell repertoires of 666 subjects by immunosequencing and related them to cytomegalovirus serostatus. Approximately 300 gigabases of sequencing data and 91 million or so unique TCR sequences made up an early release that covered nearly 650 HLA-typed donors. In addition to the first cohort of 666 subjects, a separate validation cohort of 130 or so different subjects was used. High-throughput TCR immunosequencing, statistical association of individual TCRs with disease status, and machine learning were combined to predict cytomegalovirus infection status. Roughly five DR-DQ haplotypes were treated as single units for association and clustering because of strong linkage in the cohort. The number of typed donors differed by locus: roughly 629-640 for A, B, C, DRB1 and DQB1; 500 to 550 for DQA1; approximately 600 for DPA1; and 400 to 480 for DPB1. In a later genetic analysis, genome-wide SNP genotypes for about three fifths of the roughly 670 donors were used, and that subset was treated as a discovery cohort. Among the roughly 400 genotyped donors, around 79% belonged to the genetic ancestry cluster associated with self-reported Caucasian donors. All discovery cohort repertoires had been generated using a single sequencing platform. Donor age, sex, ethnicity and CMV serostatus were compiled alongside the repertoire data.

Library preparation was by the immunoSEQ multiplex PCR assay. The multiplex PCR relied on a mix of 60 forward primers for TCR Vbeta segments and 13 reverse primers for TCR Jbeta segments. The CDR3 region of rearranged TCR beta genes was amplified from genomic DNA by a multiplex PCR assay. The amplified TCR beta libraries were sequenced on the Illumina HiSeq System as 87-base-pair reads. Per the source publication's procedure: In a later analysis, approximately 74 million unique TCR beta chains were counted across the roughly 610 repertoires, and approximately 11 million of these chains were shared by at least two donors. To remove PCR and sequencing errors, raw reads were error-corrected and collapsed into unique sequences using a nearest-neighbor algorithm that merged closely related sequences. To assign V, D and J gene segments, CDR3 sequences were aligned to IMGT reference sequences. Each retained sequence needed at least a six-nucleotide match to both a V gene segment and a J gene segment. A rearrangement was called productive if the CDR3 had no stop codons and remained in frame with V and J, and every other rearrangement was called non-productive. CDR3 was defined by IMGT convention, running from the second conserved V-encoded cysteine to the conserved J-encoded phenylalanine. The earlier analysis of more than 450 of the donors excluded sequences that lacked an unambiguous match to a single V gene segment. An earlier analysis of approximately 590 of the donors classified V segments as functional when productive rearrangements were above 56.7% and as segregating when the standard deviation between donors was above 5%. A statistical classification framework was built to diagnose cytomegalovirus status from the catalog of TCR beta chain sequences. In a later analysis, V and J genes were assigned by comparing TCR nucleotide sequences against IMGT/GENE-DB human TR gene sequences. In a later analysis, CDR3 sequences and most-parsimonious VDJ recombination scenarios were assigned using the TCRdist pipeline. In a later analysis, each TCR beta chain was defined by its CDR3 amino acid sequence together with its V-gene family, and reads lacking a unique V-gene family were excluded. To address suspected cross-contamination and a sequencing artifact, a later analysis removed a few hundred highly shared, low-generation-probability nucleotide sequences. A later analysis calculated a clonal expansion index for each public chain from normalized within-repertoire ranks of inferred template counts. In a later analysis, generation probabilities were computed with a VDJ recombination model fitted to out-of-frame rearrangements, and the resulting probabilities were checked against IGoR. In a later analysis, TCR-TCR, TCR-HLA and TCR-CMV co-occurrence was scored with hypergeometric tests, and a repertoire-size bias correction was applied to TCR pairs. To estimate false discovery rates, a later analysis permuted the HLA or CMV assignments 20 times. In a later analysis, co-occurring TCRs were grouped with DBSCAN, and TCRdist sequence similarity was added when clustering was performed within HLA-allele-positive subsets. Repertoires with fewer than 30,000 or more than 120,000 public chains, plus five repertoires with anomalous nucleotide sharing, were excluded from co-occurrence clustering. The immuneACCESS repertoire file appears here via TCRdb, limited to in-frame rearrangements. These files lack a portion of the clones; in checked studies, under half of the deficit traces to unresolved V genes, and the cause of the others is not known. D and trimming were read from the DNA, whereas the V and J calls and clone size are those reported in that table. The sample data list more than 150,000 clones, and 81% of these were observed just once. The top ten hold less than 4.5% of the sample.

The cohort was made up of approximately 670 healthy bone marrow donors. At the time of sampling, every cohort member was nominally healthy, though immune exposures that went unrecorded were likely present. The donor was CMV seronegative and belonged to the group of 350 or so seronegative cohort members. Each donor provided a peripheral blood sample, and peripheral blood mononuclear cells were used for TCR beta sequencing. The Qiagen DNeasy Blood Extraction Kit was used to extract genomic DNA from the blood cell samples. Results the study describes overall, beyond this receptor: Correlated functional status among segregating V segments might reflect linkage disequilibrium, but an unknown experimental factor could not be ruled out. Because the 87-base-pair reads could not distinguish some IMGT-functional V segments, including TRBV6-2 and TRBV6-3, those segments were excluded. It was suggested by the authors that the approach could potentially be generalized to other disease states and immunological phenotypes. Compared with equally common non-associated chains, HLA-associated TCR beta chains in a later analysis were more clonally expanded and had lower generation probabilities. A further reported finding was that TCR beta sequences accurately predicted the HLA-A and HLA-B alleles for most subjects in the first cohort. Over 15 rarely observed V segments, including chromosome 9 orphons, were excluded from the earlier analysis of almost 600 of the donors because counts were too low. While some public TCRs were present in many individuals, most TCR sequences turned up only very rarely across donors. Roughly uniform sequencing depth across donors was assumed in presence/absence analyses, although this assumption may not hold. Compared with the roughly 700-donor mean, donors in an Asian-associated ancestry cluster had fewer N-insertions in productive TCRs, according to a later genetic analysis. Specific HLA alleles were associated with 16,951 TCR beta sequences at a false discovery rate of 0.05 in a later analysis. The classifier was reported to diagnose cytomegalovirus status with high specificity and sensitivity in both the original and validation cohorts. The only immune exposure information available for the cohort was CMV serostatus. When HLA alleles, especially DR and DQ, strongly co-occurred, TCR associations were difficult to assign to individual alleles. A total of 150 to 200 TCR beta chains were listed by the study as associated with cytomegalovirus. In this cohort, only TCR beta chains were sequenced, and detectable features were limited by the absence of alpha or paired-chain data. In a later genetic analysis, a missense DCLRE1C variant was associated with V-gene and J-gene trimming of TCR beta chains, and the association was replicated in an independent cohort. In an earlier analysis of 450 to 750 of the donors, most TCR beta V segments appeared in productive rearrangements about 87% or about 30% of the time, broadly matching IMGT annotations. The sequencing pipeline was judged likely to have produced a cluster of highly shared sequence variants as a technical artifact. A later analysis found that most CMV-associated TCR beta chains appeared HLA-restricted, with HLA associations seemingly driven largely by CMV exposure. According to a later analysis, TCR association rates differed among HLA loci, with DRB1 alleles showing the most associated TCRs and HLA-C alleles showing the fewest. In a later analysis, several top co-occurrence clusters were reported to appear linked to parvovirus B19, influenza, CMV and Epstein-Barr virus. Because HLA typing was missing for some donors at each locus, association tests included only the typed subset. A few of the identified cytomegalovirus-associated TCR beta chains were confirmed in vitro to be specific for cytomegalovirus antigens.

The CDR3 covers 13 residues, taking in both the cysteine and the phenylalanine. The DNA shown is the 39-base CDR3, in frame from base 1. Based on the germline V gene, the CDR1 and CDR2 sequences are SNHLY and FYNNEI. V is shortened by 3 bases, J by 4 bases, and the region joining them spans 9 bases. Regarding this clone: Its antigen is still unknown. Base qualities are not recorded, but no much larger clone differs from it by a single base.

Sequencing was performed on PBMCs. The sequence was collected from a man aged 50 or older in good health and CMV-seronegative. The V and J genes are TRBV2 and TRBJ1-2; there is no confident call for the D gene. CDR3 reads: CASSDRKFYGYTF. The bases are TGTGCCAGCAGTGACAGGAAATTCTATGGCTACACCTTC.